Below, 10 T cell receptor beta chains from the same sample are listed, as sequenced in a study of cytomegalovirus exposure and HLA in healthy donors. It was with 60 Vbeta and 13 Jbeta primers that the PCR ran. Data came from immunoSEQ multiplex PCR; TCRdb stores just in-frame clones and leaves some out. The sample lists more than 90,000 clones; approximately 72% were seen once. Sequenced sample: PBMCs. The receptors derive from a middle-aged woman in good health and CMV-seronegative.

The chain employs TRBV6-1 and TRBJ2-3, with D maybe TRBD1 (6 bases). CDR3 length: 15 amino acids. Trimming pared 7 bases from V and 2 bases from J, leaving 16 bases between. CDR1 and CDR2 from the germline V gene are MNHNS and SASEGT. CDR3 DNA sequence: TGTGCCAGCACCGTGGGGGCAGGAAACACAGATACGCAGTATTTT. Translated, it gives CASTVGAGNTDTQYF.

The chain couples TRBV7-3 to TRBJ2-7; the D is unclear. The germline CDR1 and CDR2 sequences are SGHTA and FQGTGA. This CDR3 spans 14 amino acids. V was trimmed by 2 bases and J by 4 bases, leaving 12 bases between them. The chain's CDR3 is CASSLSGSGYEQYF. In DNA form, the CDR3 reads TGTGCCAGCAGCTTATCGGGTTCCGGGTACGAGCAGTACTTC.

V gene TRBV5-1 combines with J gene TRBJ2-3; the match to TRBD1 covers 7 bases. Germline assignment: CDR1 SGHRS and CDR2 YFSETQ. The CDR3 runs to 15 residues. V trimming: 2 bases; J trimming: 3 bases; junction bases outside the gene matches: 6. The CDR3 nucleotides are TGCGCCAGCAGCTTAACAGGGGCGGAAACAGATACGCAGTATTTT. It yields the protein CASSLTGAETDTQYF. Looking up the rest from reference TRBV5-1 and TRBJ2-3 gives the full variable domain: KAGVTQTPRYLIKTRGQQVTLSCSPISGHRSVSWYQQTPGQGLQFLFEYFSETQRNKGNFPGRFSGRQFSNSRSEMNVSTLELGDSALYLCASSLTGAETDTQYFGPGTRLTVL.

The chain joins TRBV7-8 to TRBJ1-5; 9 nucleotides match TRBD1. Trimming took 5 bases from V and 6 from J; bases not matched to a gene: 2. The CDR3 loop spans 13 amino acids. Germline CDR1 reads SGHVS; CDR2 reads FQNEAQ. CDR3: CASSPDRGQPQHF. The CDR3 nucleotides are TGTGCCAGCAGCCCGGACAGGGGTCAGCCCCAGCATTTT.

J is TRBJ2-5 and V is TRBV28; no definite D call. Per the germline V gene, CDR1 is MDHEN and CDR2 is SYDVKM. V was pared by 3 bases and J by 5 bases, with 4 bases between. The CDR3 spans 11 residues. The CDR3 bases are TGTGCCAGCAGTTTTCTGGAGACCCAGTACTTC. Amino acid sequence: CASSFLETQYF.

The chain links TRBV19 to TRBJ1-5; D is undetermined. Trimming cost V 6 bases and J 0 bases, with 15 bases left between them. The germline gives CDR1 LNHDA, CDR2 SQIVND (reference sequence). There are 16 residues in the CDR3. In DNA, the CDR3 is TGTGCCAGTAGCTACGGACGGGGATATAGCAATCAGCCCCAGCATTTT. Translating gives CASSYGRGYSNQPQHF.

The V call is TRBV9, the J call TRBJ1-4; D remains unclear. The germline V gene encodes CDR1 SGDLS and CDR2 YYNGEE. The CDR3 runs 13 residues. Trimming cost V 5 bases and J 1 base, with 6 bases left between them. In DNA, the CDR3 is TGTGCCAGCAGATCAGGAACTAATGAAAAACTGTTTTTT. Its protein product is CASRSGTNEKLFF.

The table lists this clone with a few counts. The V gene is TRBV5-1, the J gene TRBJ2-7, with D uncertain. The CDR3 runs to 11 residues. Between the trimmed V and J ends, which lost 7 bases and 2 bases, there was a span of 7 bases. CDR1 is SGHRS, CDR2 YFSETQ, per germline. The DNA for the CDR3 is TGCGCCAGCGCCACTACCTACGAGCAGTACTTC. This encodes CASATTYEQYF.

The genes are TRBV9 and TRBJ2-1; D is uncertain. Trimming took off 6 bases at V and 6 bases at J, with 10 bases between the two ends. Germline V CDR1 and CDR2: SGDLS, YYNGEE. The CDR3 has 12 residues. The CDR3 spells CASTSSGNEQFF. The CDR3 DNA follows: TGTGCCAGCACGAGCTCGGGCAATGAGCAGTTCTTC.

The rearrangement links TRBV30 to TRBJ2-7, with 7 positions matching TRBD1. Unmatched junction bases numbered 7, after V lost 3 bases and J lost 5 bases. The CDR3 runs to 13 residues. The V gene's germline CDR1 is GTSNPN and CDR2 SVGIG (reference sequence). The CDR3 DNA reads TGTGCCTGGAGGCCCCAGGGGGTCCACGAGCAGTACTTC. This gives the protein CAWRPQGVHEQYF. Drawing the rest from reference TRBV30 and TRBJ2-7, the complete variable domain is SQTIHQWPATLVQPVGSPLSLECTVEGTSNPNLYWYRQAAGRGLQLLFYSVGIGQISSEVPQNLSASRPQDRQFILSSKKLLLSDSGFYLCAWRPQGVHEQYFGPGTRLTVT.